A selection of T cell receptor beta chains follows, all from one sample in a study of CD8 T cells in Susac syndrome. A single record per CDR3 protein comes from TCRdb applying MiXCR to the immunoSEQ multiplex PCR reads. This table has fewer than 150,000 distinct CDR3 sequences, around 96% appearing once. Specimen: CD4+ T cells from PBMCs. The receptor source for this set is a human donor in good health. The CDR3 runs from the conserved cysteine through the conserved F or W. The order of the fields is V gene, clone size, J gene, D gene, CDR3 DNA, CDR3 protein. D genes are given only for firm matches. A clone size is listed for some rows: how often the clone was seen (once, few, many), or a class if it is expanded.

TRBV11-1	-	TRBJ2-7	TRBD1	TGTGCCAGCAGCCGACCGGGACAGGGGACCTACGAGCAGTACTTC	CASSRPGQGTYEQYF
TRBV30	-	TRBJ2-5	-	TGTGCCTGGATGGCCCTCGGGGAGACCCAGTACTTC	CAWMALGETQYF
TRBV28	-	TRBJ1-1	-	TGTGCCAGCAAAAACACTGAAGCTTTCTTT	CASKNTEAFF
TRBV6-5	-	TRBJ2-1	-	TGTGCCAGCAGTAAACCCAGCTCCTACAATGAGCAGTTCTTC	CASSKPSSYNEQFF
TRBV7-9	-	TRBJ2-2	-	TGTGCCAGCAGCTTAGAGGTAGACACCGGGGAGCTGTTTTTT	CASSLEVDTGELFF
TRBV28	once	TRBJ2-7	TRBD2	TGTGCCAGCAGCACAGGAAGCGGGAGACTCGAGCAGTACTTC	CASSTGSGRLEQYF
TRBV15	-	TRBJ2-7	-	TGTGCCACCAGCAAGACAGGTCCTTGGGAGCAGTACTTC	CATSKTGPWEQYF
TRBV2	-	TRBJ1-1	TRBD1	TGTGCCAGCAGGGGACAGGGTAAGGGTGAAGCTTTCTTT	CASRGQGKGEAFF
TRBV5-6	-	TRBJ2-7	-	TGTGCCAGCAGCTTGGGTAACTACGAGCAGTACTTC	CASSLGNYEQYF
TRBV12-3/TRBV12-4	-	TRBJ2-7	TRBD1	TGTGCCAGCAGCCAAGACAGGGGGTCCTACGAGCAGTACTTC	CASSQDRGSYEQYF
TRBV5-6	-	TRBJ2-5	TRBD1	TGTGCCAGCAACTACAGGGGGCGAGAGACCCAGTACTTC	CASNYRGRETQYF
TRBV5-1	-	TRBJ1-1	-	TGCGCCAGCAGCTTGGTTTCGGGCACTGAAGCTTTCTTT	CASSLVSGTEAFF
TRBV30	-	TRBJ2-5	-	TGTGCCTGCAACAGGGCCGAAGAGACCCAGTACTTC	CACNRAEETQYF
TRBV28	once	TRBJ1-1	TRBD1	TGTGCCAGCAGTTCAGACAGGGTCACTGAAGCTTTCTTT	CASSSDRVTEAFF
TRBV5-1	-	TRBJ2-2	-	TGCGCCAGCAGCTTGATAGGGCCTGGGGCGAACACCGGGGAGCTGTTTTTT	CASSLIGPGANTGELFF
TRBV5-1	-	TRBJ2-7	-	TGCGCCAGCAGCTTGGTTCCGGGGGCGCGAGAGCAGTACTTC	CASSLVPGAREQYF